The clone carrying this TCR beta chain was recorded once. The CDR3 has 14 amino acids. The V end was cut by 0 bases, the J end by 9 bases, with 12 bases between. The germline gives CDR1 MGHDK, CDR2 SYGVNS. Approximately 200 ng DNA, around 30,000 T cell genomes, went into each sorted-subset replicate PCR. Method: immunoSEQ multiplex PCR; TCRdb's copy keeps in-frame clones and lacks some. Seen here are millions of clones, 90% to 95% observed once, and the top ten hold 0.39%. These data come from a study of shared clonotypes between healthy human individuals. Whole-study context: CD4 naive and memory got three plates each, CD8 naive two, CD8 memory one.

The TCR comes from a man younger than 35 in good health. Some clones in this sample may be carry-over from other donors' samples. The V and J genes are TRBV25-1 and TRBJ2-1; a weak D match, TRBD2 (7 bases). The sample was naive CD4+ T cells from PBMCs. Regarding subset: CD45RA+ positively selected. Here the CDR3 DNA reads TGTGCCAGCAGTGAATATTGGGGGGGCAGTGAGCAGTTCTTC. This encodes CASSEYWGGSEQFF.